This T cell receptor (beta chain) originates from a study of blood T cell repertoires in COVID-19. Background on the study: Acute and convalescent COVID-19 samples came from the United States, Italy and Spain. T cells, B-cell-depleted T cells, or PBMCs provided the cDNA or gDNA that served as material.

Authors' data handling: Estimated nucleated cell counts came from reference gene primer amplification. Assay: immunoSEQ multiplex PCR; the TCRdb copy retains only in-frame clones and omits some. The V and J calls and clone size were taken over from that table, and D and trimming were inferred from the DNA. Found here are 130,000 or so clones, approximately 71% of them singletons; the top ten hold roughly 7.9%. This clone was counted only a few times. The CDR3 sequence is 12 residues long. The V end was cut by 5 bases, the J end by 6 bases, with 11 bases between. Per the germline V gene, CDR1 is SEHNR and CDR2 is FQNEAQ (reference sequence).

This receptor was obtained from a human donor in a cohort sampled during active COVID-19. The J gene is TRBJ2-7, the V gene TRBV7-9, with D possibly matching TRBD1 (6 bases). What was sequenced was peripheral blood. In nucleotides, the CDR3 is TGTGCCAGCAGCACGTTGGACAGCGAGCAGTACTTC. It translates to CASSTLDSEQYF.